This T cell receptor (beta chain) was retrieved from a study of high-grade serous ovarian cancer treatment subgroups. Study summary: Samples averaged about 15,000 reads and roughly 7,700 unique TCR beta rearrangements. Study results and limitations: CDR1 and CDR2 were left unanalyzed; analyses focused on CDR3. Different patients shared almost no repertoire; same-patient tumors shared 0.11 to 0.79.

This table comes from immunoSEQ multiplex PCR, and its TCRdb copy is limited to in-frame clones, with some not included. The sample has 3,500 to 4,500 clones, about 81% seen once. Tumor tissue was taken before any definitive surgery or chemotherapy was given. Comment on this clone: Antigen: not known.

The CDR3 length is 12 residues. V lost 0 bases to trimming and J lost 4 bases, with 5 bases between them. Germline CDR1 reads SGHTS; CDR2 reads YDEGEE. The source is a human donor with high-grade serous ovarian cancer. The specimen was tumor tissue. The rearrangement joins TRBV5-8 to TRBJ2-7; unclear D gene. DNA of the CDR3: TGTGCCAGCAGCTTGGCGATATACGAGCAGTACTTC. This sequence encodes CASSLAIYEQYF.